This entry concerns a single T cell receptor (beta chain). This clonotype showed up just a few times. Its antigen is unknown. It has no much larger one-base neighbor in the sample; base qualities were not kept. The V end loses 3 bases and the J end loses 4 bases, and a stretch of 6 bases separates them. CDR1 and CDR2 (ENHRY, SYGVKD) derive from the germline V gene. Its CDR3 holds 12 amino acids, cysteine through phenylalanine. Only the CDR3 DNA stays, 36 bases, in frame from base 1. The record originates from a study of CD8 T cells in ankylosing spondylitis (TCRdb year 2017). At the level of the whole study: The study set out to find disease-linked TCR variants by profiling T cell receptor beta repertoires in ankylosing spondylitis patients and healthy donors. The full study cohort was made up of about 25 ankylosing spondylitis patients and fewer than 120 healthy donors. Peripheral blood was sampled, and synovial fluid was additionally collected from ankylosing spondylitis patients.

These reads were obtained on an Illumina HiSeq 2500. TCR beta libraries were prepared by quantitative 5'-RACE with molecular barcodes. Under the source paper's analysis protocol: A new computational method, built on a probabilistic model of VDJ rearrangement, was used to identify disease-linked TCR variants. TCRdb reprocessed the public reads (quality trimming at Q25 with fastp, clone calling with MiXCR) and kept in-frame beta chains. Rows with a matching CDR3 protein are joined into one entry that keeps the most common DNA and genes. TCRdb's processing, not the authors' own work, is the source of the V and J calls. For this sample the table gives 200,000 to 300,000 distinct CDR3 sequences, of which over 9.5% were detected only once. The ten largest account for around 3% of the sample. Results the study describes overall, beyond this receptor: Significant enrichment of the disease-linked clones was reported in matched synovial fluid samples from ankylosing spondylitis patients. Blood from ankylosing spondylitis patients appeared to be characterized by a TCR beta motif made up of fewer than ten highly homologous amino acid variants. The disease-linked clones showed a CD8+ phenotype and occurred at relatively low frequencies in peripheral blood. Some TCR beta motif variants had previously been reported in synovial fluid and blood of reactive arthritis patients, which suggested common disease-initiation mechanisms.

The rearrangement joined TRBV10-3 to TRBJ1-2; a confident D gene designation cannot be given. Source material: blood, either unsorted or a sorted T cell fraction (not recorded which). The source is a male donor with ankylosing spondylitis or in good health (not recorded which). The CDR3 has the sequence CAISEIGYGYTF. The DNA is as follows: TGTGCCATCAGTGAAATTGGCTATGGCTACACCTTC.